This T cell receptor (beta chain) came from a study of T cells after yellow fever vaccination. Across the whole study: Separation of EM, EMRA, CM and Tscm memory subsets by sorting relied on CD3, CD45RA, CCR7 and CD95. Preparation used SMART-Seq v4 Ultra Low Input for the low-cell-number fractions.

MiXCR, applied by TCRdb to the 5' RACE reads, yields one record per CDR3 protein. The top ten hold 51% of the sample, which has about 13,000 distinct CDR3 sequences, 4.9% seen once. This clonotype appeared many times. V dropped 3 bases and J dropped 6; count of bases not matched to a gene: 7. The CDR3 runs to 15 residues. Germline lookup yields CDR1 SGHVS and CDR2 FQNEAQ. The material was PBMCs, either bulk or a sorted T-cell subset (CD4+, CD8+, memory, or dextramer-sorted; not recorded which), obtained 45 days after the yellow fever booster vaccination. The TCR was taken from a man younger than 40 who received the YFV17D yellow fever vaccine. This sequence joins TRBV7-8 and TRBJ2-4; 8 nucleotides match TRBD1. CDR3 region: CASSFALQGGNIQYF. The CDR3 coding sequence is TGTGCCAGCAGCTTTGCGTTACAGGGGGGAAACATTCAGTACTTC.